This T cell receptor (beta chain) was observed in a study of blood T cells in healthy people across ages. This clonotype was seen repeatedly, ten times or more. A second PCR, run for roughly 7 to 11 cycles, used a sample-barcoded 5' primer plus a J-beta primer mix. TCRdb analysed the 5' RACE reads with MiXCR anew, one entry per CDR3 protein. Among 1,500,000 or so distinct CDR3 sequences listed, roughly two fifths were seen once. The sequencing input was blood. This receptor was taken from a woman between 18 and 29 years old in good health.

CDR3 protein: CSVEGQGTYGYTF. DNA of the CDR3: TGCAGCGTTGAAGGACAGGGAACCTATGGCTACACCTTC. J is TRBJ1-2 and V is TRBV29-1; TRBD1 matches 7 bases. The V segment lost 1 base and the J segment 4 bases; nucleotides outside the gene matches: 3. The CDR3 extends over 13 amino acids. The germline CDR1 and CDR2 sequences are SQVTM and ANQGSEA. The whole variable domain, remainder taken from reference TRBV29-1 and TRBJ1-2, is SAVISQKPSRDICQRGTSLTIQCQVDSQVTMMFWYRQQPGQSLTLIATANQGSEATYESGFVIDKFPISRPNLTFSTLTVSNMSPEDSSIYLCSVEGQGTYGYTFGSGTRLTVV.